Presented here are 24 T cell receptor beta chains from one specimen sequenced in a study of T cell changes during pregnancy in multiple sclerosis. The repertoire was sequenced with immunoSEQ multiplex PCR; TCRdb's copy has only in-frame clones and lacks some. The data hold tens of thousands of clones, with less than 90% observed a single time. Sample: peripheral blood, taken before pregnancy. These receptors were collected from a female donor with multiple sclerosis, enrolled in a pregnancy study.

In this sample, this clone turned up once. This chain connects TRBV5-5 to TRBJ2-7; no clear D. V was clipped by 0 bases and J by 2 bases, with 6 bases between them. Germline V gene data show CDR1 as SGHKS and CDR2 as YYEKEE (reference sequence). This CDR3 comprises 13 residues. The CDR3 nucleotides are TGTGCCAGCAGCTTGGAACAGACCTACGAGCAGTACTTC. Its protein product is CASSLEQTYEQYF.

The chain uses TRBV18 and TRBJ2-1, with D possibly TRBD1 on 6 matching bases. Germline values: CDR1 KGHSH, CDR2 LQKENI. There are 16 residues in the CDR3. Trimming cost V 2 bases and J 3 bases, with 14 bases left between them. In DNA, the CDR3 is TGTGCCAGCTCACCAGTTTCCAGGGGTAACTACAATGAGCAGTTCTTC. Its protein product is CASSPVSRGNYNEQFF.

The rearrangement links TRBV6-4 to TRBJ1-2, with TRBD1 identical over 11 bases. V lost 5 bases, J lost 5 bases, and 1 base stayed unmatched. In germline, CDR1 is MRHNA, CDR2 SNTAGT. The CDR3 contains 13 residues. The CDR3 protein is CASSRDRGYGYTF. The CDR3 nucleotides read TGTGCCAGCAGTCGGGACAGGGGGTATGGCTACACCTTC.

The rearrangement links TRBV7-9 to TRBJ1-2; tentative D call: TRBD1 (5 bases). Trimming stripped 5 bases from V and 4 bases from J, with 14 bases between. CDR1 is SEHNR and CDR2 is FQNEAQ in the germline V gene (reference sequence). The CDR3 contains 14 residues. The CDR3 DNA sequence: TGTGCCAGCAGCCCTTGGGGGGGATCCTATGGCTACACCTTC. Its protein is CASSPWGGSYGYTF.

The gene calls are TRBV5-6 and TRBJ2-7, with D possibly being TRBD2 (6 bases). Germline CDR1 reads SGHDT; CDR2 reads YYEEEE. The CDR3 has 13 amino acids. Trimming removed 4 bases from V and 3 bases from J, with 11 bases in between. This chain's CDR3 is CASSPGTLYEQYF. In DNA, the CDR3 is TGTGCCAGCAGCCCCGGGACTCTCTACGAGCAGTACTTC.

The chain joins TRBV7-9 to TRBJ2-1; TRBD2 aligns across 11 bases. Germline CDR1 is SEHNR and CDR2 is FQNEAQ (reference sequence). This CDR3 is built from 15 residues. J gave up 7 bases and V 5 bases, and 7 bases lay outside the gene matches. CDR3 in amino acids: CASSQTSGKYNEQFF. The CDR3 DNA is TGTGCCAGCAGCCAGACTAGCGGGAAGTATAATGAGCAGTTCTTC.

This sequence joins TRBV28 and TRBJ2-4; 8 bases line up with TRBD1. Germline loops: CDR1 MDHEN, CDR2 SYDVKM. This CDR3 spans 13 amino acids. V lost 8 bases to trimming and J lost 7 bases; unmatched junction nucleotides: 7. The CDR3 sequence is CASGDRTANIQYF. The CDR3 DNA reads TGTGCCAGCGGGGACAGGACGGCGAACATTCAGTACTTC.

CDR3 loop: CASTRVLSEQFF. DNA of the CDR3: TGTGCCAGCACCAGGGTTCTAAGCGAGCAGTTCTTC. V usage is TRBV6-1 and J usage is TRBJ2-1; TRBD1 is a possible D gene (5 bases). The germline gives CDR1 MNHNS, CDR2 SASEGT. The germline V and J ends were trimmed by 7 bases and 10 bases, with 14 bases remaining between them. The CDR3 totals 12 residues.

The V gene is TRBV15, the J gene TRBJ2-3; 9 positions agree with TRBD2. With 2 bases clipped from V and 6 bases from J, the junction kept 6 bases outside the gene matches. The germline V gene encodes CDR1 LNHNV and CDR2 YYDKDF (reference sequence). CDR3 size: 15 residues. The CDR3 bases are TGTGCCACCAGCAGAATAGCGGGAGAAGCGGATACGCAGTATTTT. Residues: CATSRIAGEADTQYF.

This clone was detected a few times. V gene TRBV10-2 combines with J gene TRBJ1-1, with TRBD1 identical over 8 bases. In germline, CDR1 is WSHSY, CDR2 SAAADI. The CDR3 extends over 15 amino acids. The V and J ends lost 5 bases and 5 bases, in that order; junction bases with no gene match: 10. The CDR3 DNA sequence: TGCGCCAGCAGTCTTCTCGGACAGGGTGGGACTGAAGCTTTCTTT. It codes for CASSLLGQGGTEAFF.

The chain couples TRBV10-3 to TRBJ2-3; 8 bases map to TRBD1. This CDR3 is 17 amino acids long. CDR1 ENHRY and CDR2 SYGVKD come from the germline V gene. The V segment lost 2 bases and the J segment 3 bases; nucleotides outside the gene matches: 10. CDR3 amino acids: CAISEGRRGLGTDTQYF. For the CDR3, the DNA is TGTGCCATCAGTGAGGGTCGCAGGGGGCTCGGAACAGATACGCAGTATTTT.

This chain connects TRBV7-2 to TRBJ2-7; 8 bases are a match to TRBD2. In germline, CDR1 is SGHTA, CDR2 FQGNSA. The CDR3 has 16 amino acids. Germline trimming cut 2 bases from V and 2 bases from J; bases unmatched to any gene: 8. CDR3 residues: CASSLNRLAGTYEQYF. The CDR3 DNA reads TGTGCCAGCAGCTTAAATAGGTTAGCGGGGACCTACGAGCAGTACTTC.

The chain is built from TRBV14 and TRBJ1-6; TRBD1 might be the D (6 bases). V was shortened by 4 bases and J by 8 bases, with 12 bases between the two germline ends. CDR1 and CDR2 from the germline V gene are SGHDN and FVKESK. The CDR3 spans 14 residues. The CDR3 is CASSRDMGDSPLHF. The CDR3 DNA is TGTGCCAGCAGCCGGGACATGGGGGATTCACCCCTCCACTTT.

The rearrangement uses TRBV6-4 and TRBJ2-3, with 10 bases matching TRBD2. Germline assignment: CDR1 MRHNA and CDR2 SNTAGT. The CDR3 consists of 17 residues. Unmatched junction bases numbered 4, after V lost 0 bases and J lost 1 base. The CDR3 DNA reads TGTGCCAGCAGTGACTCGGTTGGGACTAGCGGCACAGATACGCAGTATTTT. As protein: CASSDSVGTSGTDTQYF.

V usage is TRBV6-1 and J usage is TRBJ1-3; weak D call: TRBD1 (6 bases). CDR1 and CDR2 from the germline V gene are MNHNS and SASEGT. V was pared by 4 bases and J by 0 bases, with 13 bases between. There are 16 residues in the CDR3. The CDR3 region is CASSVDRSFSGNTIYF. In nucleotides, the CDR3 is TGTGCCAGCAGTGTAGACAGGAGCTTCTCTGGAAACACCATATATTTT.

CDR3 residues: CASSLAGYGYTF. The CDR3 DNA follows: TGCGCCAGCAGCTTGGCGGGATATGGCTACACCTTC. The J gene is TRBJ1-2, the V gene TRBV5-1; D is uncertain. This CDR3 has 12 residues. Trimming removed 0 bases from V and 5 bases from J, with 5 bases in between. The germline V gene encodes CDR1 SGHRS and CDR2 YFSETQ. The full variable domain, its missing parts supplied by reference TRBV5-1 and TRBJ1-2, is KAGVTQTPRYLIKTRGQQVTLSCSPISGHRSVSWYQQTPGQGLQFLFEYFSETQRNKGNFPGRFSGRQFSNSRSEMNVSTLELGDSALYLCASSLAGYGYTFGSGTRLTVV.

The chain carries TRBV10-3 and TRBJ2-7; no clear D gene. The CDR3 has 11 amino acids. Germline-derived CDR1 and CDR2 are ENHRY and SYGVKD. V shed 1 base and J shed 6 bases, with 4 bases lying between them. The CDR3 coding sequence is TGTGCCATCAGTGAGTTTATCGAGCAGTACTTC. Translating it yields CAISEFIEQYF.

V usage is TRBV5-4 and J usage is TRBJ2-7; tentative D call: TRBD1 (6 bases). The length of the CDR3 is 15 residues. The germline CDR1 and CDR2 sequences are SGHNT and YYREEE (reference sequence). V dropped 0 bases and J dropped 0 bases, with 10 bases sitting between them. The CDR3 loop is CASSLGDRSSYEQYF. DNA for the CDR3: TGTGCCAGCAGCTTGGGCGACAGGAGCTCCTACGAGCAGTACTTC.

The gene calls are TRBV6-5 and TRBJ1-2; no reliable D call. CDR3 size: 15 residues. Trimming shortened V by 6 bases and J by 3 bases, and 17 bases separated the two germline ends. The germline gives CDR1 MNHEY, CDR2 SVGAGI. The chain's CDR3 is CASSLDTSRDYGYTF. The CDR3 DNA follows: TGTGCCAGCAGCCTTGACACGTCGAGGGACTATGGCTACACCTTC.

CDR3 in DNA: TGTGCCAGCACAAACCAATTGACTAGCGGTCTGGAGACCCAGTACTTC. The encoded protein is CASTNQLTSGLETQYF. This chain connects TRBV27 to TRBJ2-5, with TRBD2 identical over 9 bases. J was trimmed by 5 bases and V by 7 bases; bases with no gene match: 14. This CDR3 contains 16 residues. The germline V gene has CDR1 MNHEY and CDR2 SMNVEV (reference sequence).

The rearrangement joins TRBV18 to TRBJ2-2, with 7 bases fitting TRBD1. In germline, CDR1 is KGHSH, CDR2 LQKENI. Trimming removed 3 bases from V and 7 bases from J; junction bases left unmatched: 8. The CDR3 has 15 residues. This chain's CDR3 is CASSPTGQTSGELFF. CDR3 in DNA: TGTGCCAGCTCACCCACGGGACAGACAAGCGGGGAGCTGTTTTTT.

Only one count was recorded for this clone. The chain is built from TRBV18 and TRBJ2-7, with 7 positions matching TRBD1. V lost 6 bases and J lost 0; bases outside the gene matches: 14. Germline CDR1 is KGHSH and CDR2 is LQKENI. This CDR3 spans 17 amino acids. CDR3 DNA sequence: TGTGCCAGCTCCTCATTGGGCCCAGGGGGTACCTCCTACGAGCAGTACTTC. Translation gives CASSSLGPGGTSYEQYF.

The chain employs TRBV11-3 and TRBJ2-5; D is unresolved. The germline V gene has CDR1 SGHNT and CDR2 YENEEA. This CDR3 has 11 amino acids. Trimming removed 4 bases from V and 7 bases from J, with 7 bases in between. The CDR3: CASSSDSTQYF. CDR3 coding DNA: TGTGCCAGCAGCTCCGACTCGACCCAGTACTTC.

The rearrangement links TRBV14 to TRBJ2-7; D is undetermined. This CDR3 is built from 15 residues. CDR1 SGHDN and CDR2 FVKESK come from the germline V gene. With 2 bases removed from V and 0 bases from J, the gap between germline ends came to 11 bases. CDR3 nucleotides: TGTGCCAGCAGCCAAACGACAACCCTCTCCTACGAGCAGTACTTC. This codes for CASSQTTTLSYEQYF.